The 31 T cell receptor beta chains below were found in one sample sequenced in a study of cytomegalovirus exposure and HLA in healthy donors. In the PCR, 60 Vbeta and 13 Jbeta primers were used. The protocol was immunoSEQ multiplex PCR, while the TCRdb copy is restricted to in-frame clones and leaves out a portion. There are 150,000 or so clones in the sample; approximately 78% occur only once, and roughly 3.2% lies in the top ten. Sequencing was carried out using PBMCs. These receptors all stem from a man aged 18 to 30 in good health and CMV-seropositive.

A few counts support this clone. The rearrangement links TRBV4-1 to TRBJ2-3, with D possibly being TRBD1 (5 bases). Germline lookup yields CDR1 MGHRA and CDR2 YSYEKL. The CDR3 loop spans 15 amino acids. The V gene lost 4 bases and the J gene lost 4 bases, with 15 bases spanning the gap. This CDR3 is CASSPRPGAADTQYF. The CDR3 nucleotides are TGCGCCAGCAGCCCGCGGCCTGGGGCCGCAGATACGCAGTATTTT.

The V gene is TRBV2, the J gene TRBJ1-1; D gene unclear. The germline CDR1 and CDR2 sequences are SNHLY and FYNNEI. V was shortened by 4 bases and J by 1 base, with 16 bases between the two germline ends. There are 16 residues in the CDR3. This CDR3 reads CASSVGRPLTNTEAFF. CDR3 nucleotides: TGTGCCAGCAGTGTGGGCCGACCCTTAACGAACACTGAAGCTTTCTTT.

The chain has TRBV18 and TRBJ2-1; D is uncertain. The CDR3 has 11 amino acids. Germline-derived CDR1 and CDR2 are KGHSH and LQKENI. V lost 3 bases, J lost 7 bases, and 4 bases lay in between. The CDR3 DNA reads as TGTGCCAGCTCACCCCTAAATGAGCAGTTCTTC. Translating gives CASSPLNEQFF. The variable domain in full, completed from reference TRBV18 and TRBJ2-1, reads NAGVMQNPRHLVRRRGQEARLRCSPMKGHSHVYWYRQLPEEGLKFMVYLQKENIIDESGMPKERFSAEFPKEGPSILRIQQVVRGDSAAYFCASSPLNEQFFGPGTRLTVL.

The chain links TRBV4-1 to TRBJ1-2, with 7 bases aligning to TRBD1. Germline CDR1 is MGHRA and CDR2 is YSYEKL. The CDR3 is 15 residues long. Trimming removed 0 bases from V and 8 bases from J; junction bases left unmatched: 9. In DNA, the CDR3 is TGCGCCAGCAGCCAAGAACCAGGGACAGTGGTGGGCTACACCTTC. Amino acids: CASSQEPGTVVGYTF.

CDR3 in amino acids: CASSELESEQFF. DNA of the CDR3: TGTGCCAGTAGTGAACTAGAATCTGAGCAGTTCTTC. The chain links TRBV19 to TRBJ2-1; D might be TRBD2 (5 bases). Germline CDR1 reads LNHDA; CDR2 reads SQIVND (reference sequence). Between the trimmed V and J ends, which lost 5 bases and 9 bases, there was a span of 11 bases. The CDR3 has 12 residues.

This chain links TRBV2 with TRBJ2-2; the match to TRBD1 covers 9 bases. Germline CDR1 SNHLY, CDR2 FYNNEI. V dropped 0 bases and J dropped 4; count of bases not matched to a gene: 3. The CDR3 is 16 residues long. The CDR3 bases are TGTGCCAGCAGTGAAGCGGGGGACAGGGCCACCGGGGAGCTGTTTTTT. Translation: CASSEAGDRATGELFF. The entire variable domain, with the rest obtained from reference TRBV2 and TRBJ2-2, is as follows: EPEVTQTPSHQVTQMGQEVILRCVPISNHLYFYWYRQILGQKVEFLVSFYNNEISEKSEIFDDQFSVERPDGSNFTLKIRSTKLEDSAMYFCASSEAGDRATGELFFGEGSRLTVL.

The chain uses TRBV5-5 and TRBJ1-1; 7 nucleotides match TRBD1. V trimming: 3 bases; J trimming: 1 base; junction bases outside the gene matches: 6. Per germline, CDR1 SGHKS and CDR2 YYEKEE (reference sequence). This CDR3 is 15 amino acids long. In DNA, the CDR3 is TGTGCCAGCAGCTACGGACAGGCCTCGAACACTGAAGCTTTCTTT. Amino acids: CASSYGQASNTEAFF.

This clone has just one count. This chain joins TRBV19 and TRBJ1-2; 11 bases are a match to TRBD1. The V segment lost 4 bases and the J segment 3 bases; nucleotides outside the gene matches: 7. The CDR3 sequence is 16 residues long. The V gene's germline CDR1 is LNHDA and CDR2 SQIVND (reference sequence). The CDR3 DNA is TGTGCCAGTAGTACCATGGACAGGGGGCTTCACTATGGCTACACCTTC. Translation: CASSTMDRGLHYGYTF.

The chain combines TRBV5-1 with TRBJ1-1; D is possibly TRBD1 (6 bases). Per the germline V gene, CDR1 is SGHRS and CDR2 is YFSETQ. Deletions cut 1 base from V and 5 bases from J, with 9 bases between. The CDR3 loop spans 13 amino acids. The CDR3 nucleotides are TGCGCCAGCAGCTTGACAGGGAAAACTGAAGCTTTCTTT. Translation: CASSLTGKTEAFF.

The chain uses TRBV6-5 and TRBJ2-2, with 10 positions matching TRBD2. Germline loops: CDR1 MNHEY, CDR2 SVGAGI. V lost 8 bases, J lost 2 bases, and 5 bases stayed unmatched. The CDR3 consists of 15 residues. CDR3 residues: CASGPSGSNTGELFF. For the CDR3, the DNA is TGTGCCAGCGGACCTAGCGGGAGCAACACCGGGGAGCTGTTTTTT.

J is TRBJ2-3 and V is TRBV2; D might be TRBD2 (6 bases). The germline CDR1 and CDR2 sequences are SNHLY and FYNNEI. V lost 5 bases to trimming and J lost 3 bases, with 12 bases between them. The CDR3 contains 14 residues. The CDR3 sequence is CASSPGVSTDTQYF. Here the CDR3 DNA reads TGTGCCAGCAGTCCGGGGGTCTCGACAGATACGCAGTATTTT.

This chain connects TRBV21-1 to TRBJ1-1. TRBV21-1 is classified as a pseudogene. The length of the CDR3 is 16 residues. As DNA, the CDR3 is TGTGCCAGCAGCAAATGGTTACGGGGGGTTGACACTGAAGCTTTCTTT. Protein: CASSKWLRGVDTEAFF.

This chain joins TRBV2 and TRBJ1-2, with 11 bases identical to TRBD1. CDR3 length: 14 amino acids. Trimming took 6 bases from V and 5 from J; bases not matched to a gene: 5. Germline V gene data show CDR1 as SNHLY and CDR2 as FYNNEI. The chain's CDR3 is CASSRDRGDYGYTF. The CDR3 DNA reads TGTGCCAGCAGCCGGGACAGGGGGGATTATGGCTACACCTTC.

This chain uses TRBV7-6 with TRBJ2-1; D is uncertain. CDR1 and CDR2 (germline): SGHVS, FNYEAQ. With 3 bases removed from V and 7 bases from J, the gap between germline ends came to 16 bases. The CDR3 runs to 15 residues. The CDR3 spells CASSFESVYGNEQFF. Here the CDR3 DNA reads TGTGCCAGCAGCTTCGAGAGCGTTTACGGTAATGAGCAGTTCTTC. Combining the CDR3 with reference TRBV7-6 and TRBJ2-1 gives the whole variable domain GAGVSQSPRYKVTKRGQDVALRCDPISGHVSLYWYRQALGQGPEFLTYFNYEAQQDKSGLPNDRFSAERPEGSISTLTIQRTEQRDSAMYRCASSFESVYGNEQFFGPGTRLTVL.

The chain joins TRBV4-1 to TRBJ2-7; D gene uncertain. CDR1 MGHRA and CDR2 YSYEKL come from the germline V gene. This CDR3 is built from 13 residues. V was shortened by 0 bases and J by 3 bases, with 6 bases between the two germline ends. The CDR3 nucleotides read TGCGCCAGCAGCCAAGATAACAGCTACGAGCAGTACTTC. Its translation is CASSQDNSYEQYF.

CDR3 residues: CASSFTTGGHEQYF. The CDR3, as DNA: TGTGCCAGTAGCTTTACTACAGGGGGGCACGAGCAGTACTTC. The V call is TRBV19, the J call TRBJ2-7; 8 nucleotides align to TRBD1. The J segment lost 5 bases and the V segment lost 6 bases, leaving 9 bases of the junction unmatched. This CDR3 comprises 14 residues. Germline V gene lookup returns CDR1 LNHDA and CDR2 SQIVND (reference sequence). The entire variable domain, with the rest obtained from reference TRBV19 and TRBJ2-7, is as follows: DGGITQSPKYLFRKEGQNVTLSCEQNLNHDAMYWYRQDPGQGLRLIYYSQIVNDFQKGDIAEGYSVSREKKESFPLTVTSAQKNPTAFYLCASSFTTGGHEQYFGPGTRLTVT.

This clone was seen more than once but under ten times. The chain recombines TRBV6-6 with TRBJ2-1; the match to TRBD2 covers 7 bases. The J segment lost 0 bases and the V segment lost 4 bases, leaving 0 bases of the junction unmatched. Germline CDR1 and CDR2: MNHNY and SVGAGI (reference sequence). The CDR3 contains 14 residues. The CDR3 bases are TGTGCCAGCAGTTTAGCGGGCTCCTACAATGAGCAGTTCTTC. This translates into CASSLAGSYNEQFF.

This sequence joins TRBV2 and TRBJ2-6; tentatively, D is TRBD1 (5 bases). The germline V and J ends were trimmed by 8 bases and 1 base, with 12 bases remaining between them. Germline lookup yields CDR1 SNHLY and CDR2 FYNNEI. The length of the CDR3 is 15 residues. CDR3 amino acids: CASQDTGSGANVLTF. In DNA, the CDR3 is TGTGCCAGCCAGGACACCGGGTCTGGGGCCAACGTCCTGACTTTC.

The chain links TRBV2 to TRBJ2-7; possible D gene TRBD2, 5 bases. The CDR3 extends over 13 amino acids. Trimming stripped 3 bases from V and 4 bases from J, with 10 bases between. Germline loops: CDR1 SNHLY, CDR2 FYNNEI. CDR3 sequence: CASSDGVEYEQYF. CDR3 nucleotide sequence: TGTGCCAGCAGTGACGGGGTGGAATACGAGCAGTACTTC.

The rearrangement uses TRBV19 and TRBJ2-1; D perhaps matches TRBD2 (6 bases). This CDR3 spans 12 amino acids. Germline CDR1 is LNHDA and CDR2 is SQIVND (reference sequence). Deletions cut 10 bases from V and 9 bases from J, with 16 bases between. The CDR3 region has the DNA TGTGCCACCCAGACTAGATTGGGTGAGCAGTTCTTC. Its protein product is CATQTRLGEQFF.

The chain links TRBV9 to TRBJ2-1; 8 bases align to TRBD2. J lost 8 bases, V lost 5 bases, and 6 bases had no gene match. The CDR3 length is 13 residues. Germline V lookup: CDR1 SGDLS, CDR2 YYNGEE. The CDR3: CASRREGGDEQFF. The CDR3 DNA reads TGTGCCAGCAGACGGGAGGGCGGGGATGAGCAGTTCTTC.

The V call is TRBV4-1, the J call TRBJ2-2, with 8 bases lining up with TRBD2. The germline V gene encodes CDR1 MGHRA and CDR2 YSYEKL. Germline trimming cut 2 bases from V and 5 bases from J; bases unmatched to any gene: 10. There are 17 residues in the CDR3. The CDR3 loop is CASSQSDNAGGTGELFF. DNA of the CDR3: TGCGCCAGCAGCCAATCCGACAACGCGGGGGGTACCGGGGAGCTGTTTTTT.

The chain has TRBV19 and TRBJ1-2; maybe TRBD1 (6 bases). Between the trimmed V and J ends, which lost 5 bases and 8 bases, there was a span of 12 bases. The CDR3 spans 12 residues. Germline lookup yields CDR1 LNHDA and CDR2 SQIVND (reference sequence). CDR3 loop: CASSWGQRGYTF. CDR3 coding DNA: TGTGCCAGTAGTTGGGGACAACGGGGCTACACCTTC.

The chain combines TRBV4-2 with TRBJ2-7, with TRBD2 matching over 8 bases. Germline V gene data show CDR1 as LGHNA and CDR2 as YNFKEQ. The length of the CDR3 is 15 residues. V lost 7 bases to trimming and J lost 2 bases; unmatched junction nucleotides: 10. This chain's CDR3 is CASTPSGSSTYEQYF. As DNA, the CDR3 is TGTGCCAGCACCCCTAGCGGGTCCTCTACCTACGAGCAGTACTTC.

The chain uses TRBV19 and TRBJ1-1; 9 nucleotides align to TRBD1. Losses at the gene ends were 6 bases for V and 1 base for J; bases not matched to a gene: 6. This CDR3 region has 15 residues. The germline V gene encodes CDR1 LNHDA and CDR2 SQIVND (reference sequence). The CDR3 loop reads CASSPGTGWNTEAFF. CDR3 sequence (DNA): TGTGCCAGTAGCCCGGGGACAGGGTGGAACACTGAAGCTTTCTTT.

The chain recombines TRBV4-1 with TRBJ1-2; D call uncertain. The CDR3 runs to 16 residues. Trimming took off 3 bases at V and 0 bases at J, with 14 bases between the two ends. Germline V lookup: CDR1 MGHRA, CDR2 YSYEKL. The chain's CDR3 is CASSHPISPTNYGYTF. CDR3 in DNA: TGCGCCAGCAGCCACCCAATATCTCCTACTAACTATGGCTACACCTTC.

The CDR3 bases are TGTGCCAGCAGTCCAATAGGGCGAGGGCCTGGGGCCAACGTCCTGACTTTC. As protein: CASSPIGRGPGANVLTF. The rearrangement links TRBV28 to TRBJ2-6; a possible D gene is TRBD2 (5 bases). Germline V CDR1 and CDR2: MDHEN, SYDVKM. Trimming shortened V by 5 bases and J by 2 bases, and 16 bases separated the two germline ends. The CDR3 has 17 residues. Combining the CDR3 with reference TRBV28 and TRBJ2-6 gives the whole variable domain DVKVTQSSRYLVKRTGEKVFLECVQDMDHENMFWYRQDPGLGLRLIYFSYDVKMKEKGDIPEGYSVSREKKERFSLILESASTNQTSMYLCASSPIGRGPGANVLTFGAGSRLTVL.

As for this clone: Sequence at one end of the junction differs from germline and may be a read error. The gene calls are TRBV7-9 and TRBJ2-7; perhaps TRBD1 as D (6 bases). CDR1 and CDR2 from the germline V gene are SEHNR and FQNEAQ (reference sequence). This CDR3 spans 14 amino acids. The CDR3 DNA reads TGTTCCAGCATCAAAGGGGGTGTAAGCTACGAGCAGTACTTC. It is translated as CSSIKGGVSYEQYF. Filled out from reference TRBV7-9 and TRBJ2-7, the complete variable domain reads DTGVSQNPRHKITKRGQNVTFRCDPISEHNRLYWYRQTLGQGPEFLTYFQNEAQLEKSRLLSDRFSAERPKGSFSTLEIQRTEQGDSAMYLCSSIKGGVSYEQYFGPGTRLTVT.

The genes are TRBV5-1 and TRBJ1-1; no clear D gene. Germline CDR1 and CDR2: SGHRS and YFSETQ. The CDR3 runs to 14 residues. The V and J ends lost 0 bases and 1 base respectively, with 7 bases between them. CDR3 amino acids: CASSLGAGNTEAFF. In DNA form, the CDR3 reads TGCGCCAGCAGCTTGGGCGCAGGGAACACTGAAGCTTTCTTT.

The rearrangement joins TRBV5-6 to TRBJ1-1; the match to TRBD1 covers 9 bases. This CDR3 region has 14 residues. The V gene end was trimmed by 5 bases and the J gene end by 5 bases; junction bases not matched to a gene: 7. CDR1 is SGHDT and CDR2 is YYEEEE in the germline V gene. The CDR3 bases are TGTGCCAGCAGGTGGACAGGGGCTGGGACTGAAGCTTTCTTT. Its protein is CASRWTGAGTEAFF.

As for this clone: The junction shows a germline mismatch at one end, possibly a read error. The V gene is TRBV27, the J gene TRBJ2-3; TRBD2 aligns across 8 bases. Looked up from germline, CDR1 is MNHEY and CDR2 is SMNVEV (reference sequence). The CDR3 length is 14 residues. CDR3 nucleotide sequence: TGTGCCGGCAGTTATAGCGGGGTCACAGATACGCAGTATTTT. Its protein product is CAGSYSGVTDTQYF.